This passage covers 4 T cell receptor beta chains from one sample sequenced in a study of blood T cells in healthy people across ages. Next came a second PCR, run for roughly 6 to 11 cycles, which used a sample-barcoded 5' primer along with a J-beta primer mix. Via MiXCR, TCRdb re-called the 5' RACE reads, giving one row per CDR3 protein. The table records approximately 830,000 distinct CDR3 sequences, around 62% of them present only once. Sequencing input: blood. The receptors come from a man aged 25 to 40 in good health.

This clonotype was seen a handful of times. The V and J genes are TRBV12-3 or TRBV12-4 and TRBJ1-6, with TRBD1 as a possible D gene (6 bases). The CDR3 loop spans 16 amino acids. The V and J ends lost 6 bases and 5 bases respectively, with 17 bases between them. The CDR3 coding sequence is TGTGCCAGCAGCCTGGGACACCCGTCCAATAATTCACCCCTCCACTTT. Translation: CASSLGHPSNNSPLHF.

This clonotype was observed a few times. The CDR3 nucleotides are TGTGCCAGCAGAGGAACTAGCGGGGGTAACGAGCAGTACTTC. Protein: CASRGTSGGNEQYF. The V call is TRBV12-3 or TRBV12-4, the J call TRBJ2-7; 11 bases align to TRBD2. The CDR3 runs 14 residues. The junction had 6 bases not matched to a gene; V was cut back by 6 bases and J by 5 bases.

In its sample, this clonotype was seen a few times. This sequence joins TRBV12-3 or TRBV12-4 and TRBJ2-5; a weak D match, TRBD2 (5 bases). The DNA end favors TRBJ2-7, so the J call may be wrong. The CDR3 is made up of 13 amino acids. The CDR3 DNA is TGTGCCAGCAGTTTAGTAGGAGGTAACGAGCAGTACTTC. It encodes CASSLVGGNEQYF.

DNA of the CDR3: TGCGCCAGCAGCTCCCCCGACCGGATCGGGCCTGGGGAGACCCAGTACTTC. Translation gives CASSSPDRIGPGETQYF. This rearrangement joins TRBV5-1 to TRBJ2-5; unclear D gene. The CDR3 length is 17 residues. Germline CDR1 SGHRS, CDR2 YFSETQ. The V end was cut by 3 bases, the J end by 5 bases, with 23 bases between.